These T cell receptor beta chains were read from a single sample in a study of blood T cell repertoires in COVID-19. TCRdb keeps only in-frame clones here, not all; method: immunoSEQ multiplex PCR. The table has approximately 100,000 clones, 90% to 95% seen once. The specimen sequenced was peripheral blood. The origin of the receptors is a man in his fifties or sixties with acute or convalescent COVID-19. Both conserved end residues are part of each CDR3. The D gene is left open where the match is weak. Where a row states a size, it is once, few, many or the class of an expanded clone; other rows omit it.

v_gene: TRBV19
abundance: -
d_gene: TRBD1
j_gene: TRBJ1-2
len: 15
CDR3aa: CASSNQGAMSYGYTF
CDR3nt: TGTGCCAGTAGTAACCAGGGGGCGATGAGCTATGGCTACACCTTC

v_gene: TRBV5-8
abundance: -
d_gene: TRBD2
j_gene: TRBJ2-1
len: 18
CDR3aa: CASSLAGLAGGFYNEQFF
CDR3nt: TGTGCCAGCAGCTTGGCGGGACTAGCGGGCGGATTCTACAATGAGCAGTTCTTC

v_gene: TRBV5-1
abundance: -
d_gene: TRBD2
j_gene: TRBJ2-2
len: 18
CDR3aa: CASSSLAGGPILGGELFF
CDR3nt: TGCGCCAGCAGCTCCTTAGCGGGAGGGCCCATTCTAGGCGGGGAGCTGTTTTTT

v_gene: TRBV5-4
abundance: few
d_gene: -
j_gene: TRBJ2-2
len: 15
CDR3aa: CASSLDSLNTGELFF
CDR3nt: TGTGCCAGCAGCTTGGATAGCCTGAACACCGGGGAGCTGTTTTTT

v_gene: TRBV7-6
abundance: -
d_gene: TRBD1
j_gene: TRBJ2-3
len: 15
CDR3aa: CASSLDAAETGYAYF
CDR3nt: TGTGCCAGCAGCTTAGACGCGGCCGAGACAGGGTATGCGTATTTT

v_gene: TRBV7-6
abundance: -
d_gene: TRBD2
j_gene: TRBJ2-1
len: 18
CDR3aa: CASSLGTSGTRSYNEQFF
CDR3nt: TGTGCCAGCAGCTTAGGGACTAGCGGGACCAGATCCTACAATGAGCAGTTCTTC

v_gene: TRBV10-3
abundance: -
d_gene: TRBD1
j_gene: TRBJ1-5
len: 14
CDR3aa: CAISPGQSNQPQHF
CDR3nt: TGTGCCATCAGTCCGGGACAGAGCAATCAGCCCCAGCATTTT

v_gene: TRBV15
abundance: -
d_gene: TRBD1
j_gene: TRBJ2-1
len: 14
CDR3aa: CATSRTNRGNEQFF
CDR3nt: TGTGCCACCAGCAGAACAAACAGGGGTAATGAGCAGTTCTTC

v_gene: TRBV9
abundance: -
d_gene: TRBD1
j_gene: TRBJ1-3
len: 15
CDR3aa: CASSVEGAGGNTIYF
CDR3nt: TGTGCCAGCAGCGTAGAGGGGGCGGGTGGAAACACCATATATTTT

v_gene: TRBV10-2
abundance: -
d_gene: TRBD2
j_gene: TRBJ2-3
len: 15
CDR3aa: CATAGLAGRADTQYF
CDR3nt: TGCGCCACCGCGGGACTAGCGGGAAGAGCAGATACGCAGTATTTT

v_gene: TRBV10-3
abundance: -
d_gene: -
j_gene: TRBJ1-5
len: 13
CDR3aa: CAISGESNQPQHF
CDR3nt: TGTGCCATCAGTGGGGAGAGCAATCAGCCCCAGCATTTT

v_gene: TRBV15
abundance: -
d_gene: TRBD2
j_gene: TRBJ2-1
len: 14
CDR3aa: CATSRDRAGNEQFF
CDR3nt: TGTGCCACCAGCAGAGACAGAGCGGGGAATGAGCAGTTCTTC

v_gene: TRBV11-3
abundance: -
d_gene: TRBD2
j_gene: TRBJ2-7
len: 16
CDR3aa: CASSLGTSPITDEQYF
CDR3nt: TGTGCCAGCAGCTTAGGGACTAGCCCCATTACGGACGAGCAGTACTTC

v_gene: TRBV5-1
abundance: -
d_gene: TRBD2
j_gene: TRBJ2-5
len: 16
CDR3aa: CASSLPAGVRQETQYF
CDR3nt: TGCGCCAGCAGCTTACCAGCGGGAGTTCGGCAAGAGACCCAGTACTTC

v_gene: TRBV28
abundance: -
d_gene: TRBD1
j_gene: TRBJ2-2
len: 16
CDR3aa: CASSSMTGRDTGELFF
CDR3nt: TGTGCCAGCAGTTCAATGACAGGGCGAGACACCGGGGAGCTGTTTTTT

v_gene: TRBV7-9
abundance: -
d_gene: TRBD1
j_gene: TRBJ2-1
len: 16
CDR3aa: CASSFTGGATVNEQFF
CDR3nt: TGTGCCAGCAGCTTTACAGGGGGCGCAACAGTCAATGAGCAGTTCTTC